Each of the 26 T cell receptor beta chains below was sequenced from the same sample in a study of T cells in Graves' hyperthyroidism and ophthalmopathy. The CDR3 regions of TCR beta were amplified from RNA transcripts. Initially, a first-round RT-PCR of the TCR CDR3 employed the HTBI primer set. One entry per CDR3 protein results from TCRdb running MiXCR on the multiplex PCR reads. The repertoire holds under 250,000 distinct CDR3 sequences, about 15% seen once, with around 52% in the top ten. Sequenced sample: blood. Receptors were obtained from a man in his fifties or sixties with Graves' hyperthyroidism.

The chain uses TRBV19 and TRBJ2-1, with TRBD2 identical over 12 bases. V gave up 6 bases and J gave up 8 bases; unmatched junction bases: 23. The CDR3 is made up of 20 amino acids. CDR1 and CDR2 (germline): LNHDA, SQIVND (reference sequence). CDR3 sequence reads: CASSLGQGALAGGPRHEQFF. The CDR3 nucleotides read TGTGCCAGTAGCTTGGGACAGGGTGCGCTAGCGGGAGGGCCTCGCCATGAGCAGTTCTTC.

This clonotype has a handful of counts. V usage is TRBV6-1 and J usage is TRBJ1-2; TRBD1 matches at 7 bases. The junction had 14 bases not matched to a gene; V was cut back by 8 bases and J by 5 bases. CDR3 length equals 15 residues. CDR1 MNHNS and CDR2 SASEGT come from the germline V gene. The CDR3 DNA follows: TGTGCCAGCGCGGACAGGCCGAGAATGGCATATGGCTACACCTTC. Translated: CASADRPRMAYGYTF.

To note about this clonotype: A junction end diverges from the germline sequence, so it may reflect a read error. CDR3 in DNA: TGTGCCAGTAGTGCCCGAACTGGGACAGGGGGTTCCAAAAACACTCAGTACTTC. Residues: CASSARTGTGGSKNTQYF. This chain uses TRBV19 with TRBJ2-4; the match to TRBD1 covers 11 bases. Germline assignment: CDR1 LNHDA and CDR2 SQIVND (reference sequence). The CDR3 contains 18 residues.

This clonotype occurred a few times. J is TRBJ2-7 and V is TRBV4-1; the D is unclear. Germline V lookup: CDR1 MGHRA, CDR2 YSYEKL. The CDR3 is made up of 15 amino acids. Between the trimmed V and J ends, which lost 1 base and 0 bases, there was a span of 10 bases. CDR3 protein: CASSQGPGASYEQYF. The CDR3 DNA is TGCGCCAGCAGCCAAGGTCCAGGTGCCTCCTACGAGCAGTACTTC.

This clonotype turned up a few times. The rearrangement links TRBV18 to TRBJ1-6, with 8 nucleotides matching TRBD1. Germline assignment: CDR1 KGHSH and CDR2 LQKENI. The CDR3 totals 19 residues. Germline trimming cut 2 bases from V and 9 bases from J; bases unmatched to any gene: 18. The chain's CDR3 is CASSPDAHQGGTGGSPLHF. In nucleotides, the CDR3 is TGTGCCAGCTCACCAGATGCCCACCAAGGGGGGACAGGAGGTTCACCCCTCCACTTT. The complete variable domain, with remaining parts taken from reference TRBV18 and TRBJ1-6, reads NAGVMQNPRHLVRRRGQEARLRCSPMKGHSHVYWYRQLPEEGLKFMVYLQKENIIDESGMPKERFSAEFPKEGPSILRIQQVVRGDSAAYFCASSPDAHQGGTGGSPLHFGNGTRLTVT.

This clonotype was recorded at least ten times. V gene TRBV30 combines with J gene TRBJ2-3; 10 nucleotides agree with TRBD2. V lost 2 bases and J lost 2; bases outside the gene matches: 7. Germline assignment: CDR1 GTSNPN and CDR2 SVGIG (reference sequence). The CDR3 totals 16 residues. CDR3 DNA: TGTGCCTGGAGTACCCAACTAGCGGGATACACAGATACGCAGTATTTT. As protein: CAWSTQLAGYTDTQYF.

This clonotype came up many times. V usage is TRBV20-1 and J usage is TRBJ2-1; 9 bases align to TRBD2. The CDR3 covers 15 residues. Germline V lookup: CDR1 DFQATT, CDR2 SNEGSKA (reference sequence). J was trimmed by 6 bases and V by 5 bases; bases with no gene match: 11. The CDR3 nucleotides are TGCAGTGCTCGGGCGGGAGGGCCGGAGGGCAATGAGCAGTTCTTC. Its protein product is CSARAGGPEGNEQFF.

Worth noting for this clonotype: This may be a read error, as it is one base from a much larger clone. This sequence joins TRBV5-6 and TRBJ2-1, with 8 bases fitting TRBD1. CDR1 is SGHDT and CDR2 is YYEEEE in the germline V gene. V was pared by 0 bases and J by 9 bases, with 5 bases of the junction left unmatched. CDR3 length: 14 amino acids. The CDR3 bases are TGTGCCAGCAGCTTGGACCAGGGGGCGGGTGAGCAGTTCTTC. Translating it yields CASSLDQGAGEQFF.

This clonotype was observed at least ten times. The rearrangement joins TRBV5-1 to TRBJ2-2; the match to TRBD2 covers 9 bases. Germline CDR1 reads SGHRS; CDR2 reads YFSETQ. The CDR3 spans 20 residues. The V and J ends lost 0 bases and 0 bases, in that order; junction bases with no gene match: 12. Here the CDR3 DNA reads TGCGCCAGCAGCTTGGCCGGCGGGAGGGCCAAATCCCCGAACACCGGGGAGCTGTTTTTT. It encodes CASSLAGGRAKSPNTGELFF.

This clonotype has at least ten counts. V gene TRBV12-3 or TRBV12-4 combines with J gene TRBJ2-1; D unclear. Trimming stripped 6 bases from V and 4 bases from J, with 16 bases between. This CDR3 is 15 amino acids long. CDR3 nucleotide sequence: TGTGCCAGCAGCCCCCCACCGGCACAATACAATGAGCAGTTCTTC. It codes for CASSPPPAQYNEQFF.

The CDR3 loop reads CASSQGSGPDSPLHF. The CDR3 bases are TGTGCCAGCAGCCAAGGGTCAGGGCCCGATTCACCCCTCCACTTT. This chain links TRBV3-1 with TRBJ1-6, with D maybe TRBD1 (5 bases). The ends were cut back, 1 base at V and 8 bases at J, with 12 bases in the middle. The V gene's germline CDR1 is LGHDT and CDR2 YNNKEL (reference sequence). This CDR3 is built from 15 residues.

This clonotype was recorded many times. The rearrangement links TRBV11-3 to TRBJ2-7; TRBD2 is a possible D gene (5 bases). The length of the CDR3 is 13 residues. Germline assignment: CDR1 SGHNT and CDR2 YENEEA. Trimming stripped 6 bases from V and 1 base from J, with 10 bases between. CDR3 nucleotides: TGTGCCAGCAGTTCGAGGGATTCCTACGAGCAGTACTTC. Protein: CASSSRDSYEQYF.

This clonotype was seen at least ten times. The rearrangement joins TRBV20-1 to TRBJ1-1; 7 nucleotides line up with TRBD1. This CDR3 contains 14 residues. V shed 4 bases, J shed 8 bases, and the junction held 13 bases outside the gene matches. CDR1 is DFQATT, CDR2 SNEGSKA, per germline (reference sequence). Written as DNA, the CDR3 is TGCAGTGCTATCAACAACAGGGGCGCGAGGGAAGCTTTCTTT. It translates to CSAINNRGAREAFF.

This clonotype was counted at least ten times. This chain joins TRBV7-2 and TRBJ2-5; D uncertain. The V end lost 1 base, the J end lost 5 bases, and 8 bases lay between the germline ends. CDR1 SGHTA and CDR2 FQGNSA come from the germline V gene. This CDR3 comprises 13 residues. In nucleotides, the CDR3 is TGTGCCAGCAGCTTAGGCTGGGCTGAGACCCAGTACTTC. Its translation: CASSLGWAETQYF.

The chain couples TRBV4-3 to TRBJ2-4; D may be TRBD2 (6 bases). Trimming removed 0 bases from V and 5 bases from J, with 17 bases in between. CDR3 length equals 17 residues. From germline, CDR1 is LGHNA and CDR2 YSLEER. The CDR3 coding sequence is TGCGCCAGCAGCCAAGATTCAGACGGAGGGATGGAAAACATTCAGTACTTC. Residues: CASSQDSDGGMENIQYF.

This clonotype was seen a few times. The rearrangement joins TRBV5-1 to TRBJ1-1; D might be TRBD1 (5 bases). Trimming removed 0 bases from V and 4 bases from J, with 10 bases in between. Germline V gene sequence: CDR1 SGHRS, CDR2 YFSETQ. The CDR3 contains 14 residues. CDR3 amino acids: CASSLGGVVTEAFF. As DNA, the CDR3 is TGCGCCAGCAGCTTGGGAGGGGTGGTCACTGAAGCTTTCTTT.

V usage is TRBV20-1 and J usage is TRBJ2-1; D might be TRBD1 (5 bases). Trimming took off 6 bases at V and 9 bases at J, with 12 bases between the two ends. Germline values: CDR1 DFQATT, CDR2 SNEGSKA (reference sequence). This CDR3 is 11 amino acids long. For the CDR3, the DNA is TGCAGTGCGAGTTGGGGCAGTGAGCAGTTCTTC. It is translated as CSASWGSEQFF.

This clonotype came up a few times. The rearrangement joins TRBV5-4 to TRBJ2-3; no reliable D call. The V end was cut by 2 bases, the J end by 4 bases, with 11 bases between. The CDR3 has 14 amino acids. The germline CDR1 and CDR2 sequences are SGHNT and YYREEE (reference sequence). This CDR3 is CASSLTTRADTQYF. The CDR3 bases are TGTGCCAGCAGCTTAACGACTCGGGCAGATACGCAGTATTTT.

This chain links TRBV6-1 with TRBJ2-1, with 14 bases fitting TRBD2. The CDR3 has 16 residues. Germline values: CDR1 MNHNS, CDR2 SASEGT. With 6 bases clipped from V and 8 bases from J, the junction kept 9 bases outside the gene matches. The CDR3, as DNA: TGTGCCAGCAGCCGCCCCGGGACTAGCGGGAGTTATGAGCAGTTCTTC. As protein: CASSRPGTSGSYEQFF.

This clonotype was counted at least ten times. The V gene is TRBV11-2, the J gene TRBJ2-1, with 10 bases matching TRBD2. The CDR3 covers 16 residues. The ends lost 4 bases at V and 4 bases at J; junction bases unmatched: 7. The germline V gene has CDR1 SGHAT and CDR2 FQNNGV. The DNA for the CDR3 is TGTGCCAGCAGCTCCCTTCTAGCGGGAGCTTACAATGAGCAGTTCTTC. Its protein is CASSSLLAGAYNEQFF.

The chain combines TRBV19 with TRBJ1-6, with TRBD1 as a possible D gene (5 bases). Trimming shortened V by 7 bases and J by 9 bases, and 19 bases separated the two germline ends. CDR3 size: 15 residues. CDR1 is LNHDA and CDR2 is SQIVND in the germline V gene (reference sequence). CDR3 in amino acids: CASNLGSGLTSPLHF. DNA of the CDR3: TGTGCCAGTAATCTAGGATCGGGACTGACTTCACCCCTCCACTTT.

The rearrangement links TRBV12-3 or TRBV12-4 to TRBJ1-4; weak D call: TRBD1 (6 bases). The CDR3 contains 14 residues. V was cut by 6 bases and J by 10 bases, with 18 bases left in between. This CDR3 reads CASSRDILRLKLFF. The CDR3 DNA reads TGTGCCAGCAGCCGGGACATTCTGAGGTTAAAACTGTTTTTT.

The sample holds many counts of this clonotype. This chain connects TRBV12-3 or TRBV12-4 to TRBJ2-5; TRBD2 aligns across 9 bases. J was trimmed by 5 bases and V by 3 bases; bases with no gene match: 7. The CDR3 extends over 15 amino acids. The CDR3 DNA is TGTGCCAGCAGTTTTTTTAGCGGGAGCGATGAGACCCAGTACTTC. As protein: CASSFFSGSDETQYF.

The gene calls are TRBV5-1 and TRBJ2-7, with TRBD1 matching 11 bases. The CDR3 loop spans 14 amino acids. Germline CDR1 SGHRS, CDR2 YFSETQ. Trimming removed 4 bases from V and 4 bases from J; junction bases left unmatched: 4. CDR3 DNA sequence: TGCGCCAGCAGCGGACAGGGGGCGTCATACGAGCAGTACTTC. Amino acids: CASSGQGASYEQYF.

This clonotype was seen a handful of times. The CDR3 nucleotides are TGCAGTGCTAGAGAGAGAACAGGGAATCAGCCCCAGCATTTT. Residues: CSARERTGNQPQHF. This chain uses TRBV20-1 with TRBJ1-5, with TRBD1 as a possible D gene (6 bases). The CDR3 is made up of 14 amino acids. Germline V gene data show CDR1 as DFQATT and CDR2 as SNEGSKA (reference sequence). Trimming shortened V by 0 bases and J by 4 bases, and 10 bases separated the two germline ends.

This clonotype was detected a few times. The CDR3 DNA sequence: TGTGCCAGCAGCTTGGTTAGCGGGAGACTTAAAGACACAGATACGCAGTATTTT. This encodes CASSLVSGRLKDTDTQYF. The chain couples TRBV5-4 to TRBJ2-3; the match to TRBD2 covers 9 bases. This CDR3 is built from 18 residues. The junction had 10 bases not matched to a gene; V was cut back by 0 bases and J by 2 bases. Per the germline V gene, CDR1 is SGHNT and CDR2 is YYREEE (reference sequence).